These T cell receptor beta chains were read from a single sample in a study of blood T cell repertoires in COVID-19. The table came from immunoSEQ multiplex PCR; TCRdb's copy has only in-frame clones and leaves some out. The sample carries 200,000 to 250,000 clones, approximately 78% recorded once. Specimen: peripheral blood. The source is a woman of 80 years or more with COVID-19, enrolled during active disease. The CDR3 runs from the conserved cysteine through the conserved F or W. The D gene is left open where the match is weak. Clone sizes are given selectively: once, few, many, or a class where the clone is expanded.

len: 16
d_gene: TRBD2
v_gene: TRBV3-1/TRBV3-2
j_gene: TRBJ2-3
abundance: .
CDR3nt: TGTGCCAGCAGCGAGAGACTAGCGGGGAGCACAGATACGCAGTATTTT
CDR3aa: CASSERLAGSTDTQYF

len: 15
d_gene: .
v_gene: TRBV18
j_gene: TRBJ1-1
abundance: .
CDR3nt: TGTGCCAGCTCACCGGGGGGAGCAGTGGTCACTGAAGCTTTCTTT
CDR3aa: CASSPGGAVVTEAFF

len: 16
d_gene: .
v_gene: TRBV6-6
j_gene: TRBJ2-6
abundance: .
CDR3nt: TGTGCCAGCAGCCCCCGGGTCCCATCTGGGGCCAACGTCCTGACTTTC
CDR3aa: CASSPRVPSGANVLTF

len: 17
d_gene: TRBD2
v_gene: TRBV2
j_gene: TRBJ2-7
abundance: .
CDR3nt: TGTGCCAGCAGTGATATGACCGGGACTAGTAGGAACTACGAGCAGTACTTC
CDR3aa: CASSDMTGTSRNYEQYF

len: 14
d_gene: .
v_gene: TRBV6-5
j_gene: TRBJ2-1
abundance: .
CDR3nt: TGTGCCAGCAGTTACGGGGGACTTTCCAATGAGCAGTTCTTC
CDR3aa: CASSYGGLSNEQFF

len: 16
d_gene: .
v_gene: TRBV19
j_gene: TRBJ1-5
abundance: .
CDR3nt: TGTGCCAGTAGTATAGATACCGGACCCCAGGGGCAGCCCCAGCATTTT
CDR3aa: CASSIDTGPQGQPQHF

len: 11
d_gene: .
v_gene: TRBV7-3
j_gene: TRBJ2-3
abundance: .
CDR3nt: TGTGCCAGCAGTTCGTCAGATACGCAGTATTTT
CDR3aa: CASSSSDTQYF

len: 15
d_gene: TRBD1
v_gene: TRBV28
j_gene: TRBJ2-2
abundance: .
CDR3nt: TGTGCCAGCAGTCCTTGGACAGGGGGTGTCGGGGAGCTGTTTTTT
CDR3aa: CASSPWTGGVGELFF

len: 16
d_gene: TRBD2
v_gene: TRBV11-2
j_gene: TRBJ2-1
abundance: .
CDR3nt: TGTGCCAGCAGCTTTGTAGCGGGGGGGCCCAACAATGAGCAGTTCTTC
CDR3aa: CASSFVAGGPNNEQFF

len: 17
d_gene: .
v_gene: TRBV7-9
j_gene: TRBJ2-3
abundance: .
CDR3nt: TGTGCCAGCAGCTTACATACTGGGAGGGGGGTCACAGATACGCAGTATTTT
CDR3aa: CASSLHTGRGVTDTQYF

len: 15
d_gene: .
v_gene: TRBV7-9
j_gene: TRBJ1-1
abundance: .
CDR3nt: TGTGCCAGCAGCCTAGACCACAGGGAGAGCACTGAAGCTTTCTTT
CDR3aa: CASSLDHRESTEAFF

len: 15
d_gene: .
v_gene: TRBV28
j_gene: TRBJ2-7
abundance: .
CDR3nt: TGTGCCAGCAGTACCCCGGGGGACGTCACCTACGAGCAGTACTTC
CDR3aa: CASSTPGDVTYEQYF

len: 14
d_gene: .
v_gene: TRBV6-5
j_gene: TRBJ2-1
abundance: .
CDR3nt: TGTGCCAGCACCCGACAGGCTCTCTACAATGAGCAGTTCTTC
CDR3aa: CASTRQALYNEQFF

len: 11
d_gene: .
v_gene: TRBV30
j_gene: TRBJ1-1
abundance: .
CDR3nt: TGTGCCTGGAGTGTAGGGGGTGAAGCTTTCTTT
CDR3aa: CAWSVGGEAFF

len: 14
d_gene: TRBD1
v_gene: TRBV3-1/TRBV3-2
j_gene: TRBJ1-2
abundance: .
CDR3nt: TGTGCCAGCAGCCTCGGACAGGTATCCTATGGCTACACCTTC
CDR3aa: CASSLGQVSYGYTF

len: 18
d_gene: TRBD1
v_gene: TRBV7-8
j_gene: TRBJ2-2
abundance: .
CDR3nt: TGTGCCAGCAGCTTAAATCAGGGGGCGATTGGCTGGGCCGGGGAGCTGTTTTTT
CDR3aa: CASSLNQGAIGWAGELFF

len: 16
d_gene: TRBD2
v_gene: TRBV10-2
j_gene: TRBJ2-7
abundance: few
CDR3nt: TGCGCCAGCAGTGAGTCGGGACTAGCGGGCTTCTACGAGCAGTACTTC
CDR3aa: CASSESGLAGFYEQYF

len: 13
d_gene: .
v_gene: TRBV6-5
j_gene: TRBJ2-7
abundance: .
CDR3nt: TGTGCCAGCAGCCTAGGGGGGGTTGTGGAGCAGTACTTC
CDR3aa: CASSLGGVVEQYF

len: 16
d_gene: .
v_gene: TRBV6-6
j_gene: TRBJ1-5
abundance: .
CDR3nt: TGTGCCAGCAGTTTGGGATACCAGGGTAGCAATCAGCCCCAGCATTTT
CDR3aa: CASSLGYQGSNQPQHF

len: 14
d_gene: TRBD1
v_gene: TRBV6-5
j_gene: TRBJ1-1
abundance: .
CDR3nt: TGTGCCAGCAGGGGGGGACAGGTTAACACTGAAGCTTTCTTT
CDR3aa: CASRGGQVNTEAFF

len: 15
d_gene: .
v_gene: TRBV7-2
j_gene: TRBJ2-2
abundance: .
CDR3nt: TGTGCCAGCAGCTTGGCGGGGCCGGGGACCGGGGAGCTGTTTTTT
CDR3aa: CASSLAGPGTGELFF

len: 17
d_gene: .
v_gene: TRBV4-2
j_gene: TRBJ2-1
abundance: .
CDR3nt: TGTGCCAGCAGCCAAGTGTCTAGCGCCCTGTCCTACAATGAGCAGTTCTTC
CDR3aa: CASSQVSSALSYNEQFF

len: 15
d_gene: .
v_gene: TRBV5-1
j_gene: TRBJ2-3
abundance: .
CDR3nt: TGCGCCAGCAGCCCGGATACAGGGATTCCAGATACGCAGTATTTT
CDR3aa: CASSPDTGIPDTQYF

len: 13
d_gene: TRBD1
v_gene: TRBV25-1
j_gene: TRBJ1-2
abundance: .
CDR3nt: TGTGCCAGCAGAGAGCAGGGGGGCTATGGCTACACCTTC
CDR3aa: CASREQGGYGYTF

len: 15
d_gene: .
v_gene: TRBV6-2/TRBV6-3
j_gene: TRBJ1-2
abundance: .
CDR3nt: TGTGCCAGCAGTTCCACGGGGGGCCTCAGGCATGGCTACACCTTC
CDR3aa: CASSSTGGLRHGYTF

len: 13
d_gene: .
v_gene: TRBV5-4
j_gene: TRBJ2-2
abundance: .
CDR3nt: TGTGCCAGCAGCTTAACTAGAACCGGGGAGCTGTTTTTT
CDR3aa: CASSLTRTGELFF

len: 13
d_gene: .
v_gene: TRBV7-9
j_gene: TRBJ1-2
abundance: .
CDR3nt: TGTGCCAGCAGCTTAGGGGCGGGCTATGGCTACACCTTC
CDR3aa: CASSLGAGYGYTF

len: 14
d_gene: .
v_gene: TRBV30
j_gene: TRBJ2-1
abundance: .
CDR3nt: TGTGCCTGGAGTGTAGTGGGCCCCTACAATGAGCAGTTCTTC
CDR3aa: CAWSVVGPYNEQFF

len: 13
d_gene: .
v_gene: TRBV6-2/TRBV6-3
j_gene: TRBJ1-5
abundance: .
CDR3nt: TGTGCCAGCAGTTTTACGGGAAATCAGCCCCAGCATTTT
CDR3aa: CASSFTGNQPQHF

len: 13
d_gene: .
v_gene: TRBV28
j_gene: TRBJ1-1
abundance: .
CDR3nt: TGTGCCAGCAGTCCCGACAGTTACACTGAAGCTTTCTTT
CDR3aa: CASSPDSYTEAFF

len: 16
d_gene: TRBD1
v_gene: TRBV7-2
j_gene: TRBJ2-1
abundance: once
CDR3nt: TGTGCCAGCAGCTTTAGGTGGGACAGGGGTAACAATGAGCAGTTCTTC
CDR3aa: CASSFRWDRGNNEQFF

len: 15
d_gene: .
v_gene: TRBV6-5
j_gene: TRBJ2-7
abundance: .
CDR3nt: TGTGCCAGCAGGGGTGTAGGGGTTGGCTCCTACGAGCAGTACTTC
CDR3aa: CASRGVGVGSYEQYF

len: 19
d_gene: TRBD2
v_gene: TRBV3-1/TRBV3-2
j_gene: TRBJ2-3
abundance: .
CDR3nt: TGTGCCAGCAGCCGCGGACTAGCGGGGGGGCAGGGGAGGGCAGATACGCAGTATTTT
CDR3aa: CASSRGLAGGQGRADTQYF

len: 15
d_gene: .
v_gene: TRBV27
j_gene: TRBJ2-7
abundance: .
CDR3nt: TGTGCCAGCAGTTCCCGCAGGGTTTTTAAATACGAGCAGTACTTC
CDR3aa: CASSSRRVFKYEQYF

len: 15
d_gene: .
v_gene: TRBV5-1
j_gene: TRBJ1-2
abundance: .
CDR3nt: TGCGCCAGCAGCTTTCTCCCCATCTATAACTATGGCTACACCTTC
CDR3aa: CASSFLPIYNYGYTF

len: 15
d_gene: TRBD1
v_gene: TRBV6-5
j_gene: TRBJ2-1
abundance: .
CDR3nt: TGTGCCAGCAGATTGGACAGGGGACGCTACAATGAGCAGTTCTTC
CDR3aa: CASRLDRGRYNEQFF

len: 16
d_gene: .
v_gene: TRBV28
j_gene: TRBJ2-4
abundance: once
CDR3nt: TGTGCCAGCATCGCCCGTGAAGGACTAGCCAAAAACATTCAGTACTTC
CDR3aa: CASIAREGLAKNIQYF

len: 18
d_gene: TRBD2
v_gene: TRBV18
j_gene: TRBJ2-7
abundance: few
CDR3nt: TGTGCCAGCTCACCTCCGGGACTAGCGGGATCCCACTCCTACGAGCAGTACTTC
CDR3aa: CASSPPGLAGSHSYEQYF

len: 16
d_gene: TRBD1
v_gene: TRBV6-1
j_gene: TRBJ1-5
abundance: .
CDR3nt: TGTGCCAGCAGTGCCGGGACAGCCAGAAGCAATCAGCCCCAGCATTTT
CDR3aa: CASSAGTARSNQPQHF

len: 13
d_gene: .
v_gene: TRBV30
j_gene: TRBJ1-5
abundance: .
CDR3nt: TGTGCCTGGAGTCAGGTTCCAAATCAGCCCCAGCATTTT
CDR3aa: CAWSQVPNQPQHF

len: 15
d_gene: TRBD2
v_gene: TRBV19
j_gene: TRBJ2-7
abundance: .
CDR3nt: TGTGCCAGTAGTAAAAGCGGGAGCAGGGGCTACGAGCAGTACTTC
CDR3aa: CASSKSGSRGYEQYF